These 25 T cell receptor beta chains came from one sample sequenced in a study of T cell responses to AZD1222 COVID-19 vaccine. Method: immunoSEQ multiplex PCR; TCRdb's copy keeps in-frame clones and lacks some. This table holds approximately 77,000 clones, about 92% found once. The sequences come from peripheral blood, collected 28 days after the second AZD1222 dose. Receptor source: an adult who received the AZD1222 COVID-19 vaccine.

CDR3 nucleotides: TGTGCCAGTGAATTTCAGGGAGGTGGAGGGTACGAGCAGTACTTC. It codes for CASEFQGGGGYEQYF. This chain links TRBV28 with TRBJ2-7, with D perhaps TRBD2 (6 bases). V lost 9 bases and J 4 bases, leaving 22 bases between the germline ends. The CDR3 covers 15 residues. The V gene's germline CDR1 is MDHEN and CDR2 SYDVKM.

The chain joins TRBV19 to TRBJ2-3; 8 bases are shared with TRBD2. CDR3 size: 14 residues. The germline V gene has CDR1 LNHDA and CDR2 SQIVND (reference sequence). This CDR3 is CAASPGLGTDTQYF. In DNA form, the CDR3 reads TGTGCGGCCAGCCCGGGACTAGGCACAGATACGCAGTATTTT.

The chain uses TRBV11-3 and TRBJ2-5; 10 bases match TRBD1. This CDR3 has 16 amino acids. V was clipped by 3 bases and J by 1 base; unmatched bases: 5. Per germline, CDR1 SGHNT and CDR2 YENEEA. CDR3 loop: CASSLGGQGTQETQYF. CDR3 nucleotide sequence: TGTGCCAGCAGCTTGGGGGGACAGGGGACCCAAGAGACCCAGTACTTC.

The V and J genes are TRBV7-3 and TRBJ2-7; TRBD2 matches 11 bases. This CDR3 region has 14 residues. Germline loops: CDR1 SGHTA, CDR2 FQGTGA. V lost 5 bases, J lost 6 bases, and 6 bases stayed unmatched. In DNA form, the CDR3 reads TGTGCCAGCAGCCGTGACACTAGCGGGAGCGAGCAGTACTTC. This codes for CASSRDTSGSEQYF. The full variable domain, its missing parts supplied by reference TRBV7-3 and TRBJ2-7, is GAGVSQTPSNKVTEKGKYVELRCDPISGHTALYWYRQSLGQGPEFLIYFQGTGAADDSGLPNDRFFAVRPEGSVSTLKIQRTERGDSAVYLCASSRDTSGSEQYFGPGTRLTVT.

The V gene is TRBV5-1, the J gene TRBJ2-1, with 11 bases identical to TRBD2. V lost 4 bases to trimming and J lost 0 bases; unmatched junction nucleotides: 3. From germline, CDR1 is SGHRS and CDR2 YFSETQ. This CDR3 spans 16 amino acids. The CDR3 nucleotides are TGCGCCAGCAGCCGACTAGCGGGAAGCTCCTACAATGAGCAGTTCTTC. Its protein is CASSRLAGSSYNEQFF.

DNA for the CDR3: TGTGCCAGTATTGTATTCTATACCGGGACTAGCGGGAGGACAGATACGCAGTATTTT. Amino acid sequence: CASIVFYTGTSGRTDTQYF. The chain employs TRBV19 and TRBJ2-3, with TRBD2 identical over 15 bases. Trimming took 7 bases from V and 3 from J; bases not matched to a gene: 14. Germline CDR1 is LNHDA and CDR2 is SQIVND (reference sequence). The CDR3 has 19 residues.

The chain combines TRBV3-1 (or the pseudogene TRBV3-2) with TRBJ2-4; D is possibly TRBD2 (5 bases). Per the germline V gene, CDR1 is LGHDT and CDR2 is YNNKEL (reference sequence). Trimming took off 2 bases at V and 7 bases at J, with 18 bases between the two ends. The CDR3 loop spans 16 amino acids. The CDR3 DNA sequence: TGTGCCAGCAGCCAATTAAGTGTCGGGCAGCGGAACATTCAGTACTTC. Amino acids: CASSQLSVGQRNIQYF.

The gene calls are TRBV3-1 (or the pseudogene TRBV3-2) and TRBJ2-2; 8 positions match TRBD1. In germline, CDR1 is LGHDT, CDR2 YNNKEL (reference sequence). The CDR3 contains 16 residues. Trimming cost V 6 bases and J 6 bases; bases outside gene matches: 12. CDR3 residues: CASRPSTGGLSGELFF. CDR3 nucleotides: TGTGCCAGCAGGCCCTCCACAGGGGGGTTGTCCGGGGAGCTGTTTTTT.

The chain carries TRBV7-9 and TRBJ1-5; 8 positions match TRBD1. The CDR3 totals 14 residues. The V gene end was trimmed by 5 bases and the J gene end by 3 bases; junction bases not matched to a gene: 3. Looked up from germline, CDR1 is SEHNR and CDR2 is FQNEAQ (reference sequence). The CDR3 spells CASSGQGFNQPQHF. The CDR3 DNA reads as TGTGCCAGCAGCGGACAGGGTTTCAATCAGCCCCAGCATTTT.

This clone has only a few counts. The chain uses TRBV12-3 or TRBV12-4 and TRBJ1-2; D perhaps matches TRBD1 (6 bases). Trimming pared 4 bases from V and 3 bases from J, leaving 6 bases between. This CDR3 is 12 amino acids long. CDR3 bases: TGTGCCAGCAGTTCAGGGGACTATGGCTACACCTTC. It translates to CASSSGDYGYTF.

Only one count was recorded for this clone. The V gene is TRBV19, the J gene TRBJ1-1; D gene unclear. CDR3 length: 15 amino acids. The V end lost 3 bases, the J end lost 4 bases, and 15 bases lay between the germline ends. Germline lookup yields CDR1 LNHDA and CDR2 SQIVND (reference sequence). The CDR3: CASSIVGGRGTEAFF. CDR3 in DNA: TGTGCCAGTAGTATCGTAGGTGGGCGCGGCACTGAAGCTTTCTTT.

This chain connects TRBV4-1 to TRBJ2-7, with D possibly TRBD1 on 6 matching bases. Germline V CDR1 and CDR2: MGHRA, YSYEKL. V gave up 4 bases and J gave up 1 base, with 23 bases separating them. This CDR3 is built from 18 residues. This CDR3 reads CASSRKPPLDSISYEQYF. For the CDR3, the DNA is TGCGCCAGCAGCCGAAAGCCCCCGTTGGACAGTATTTCCTACGAGCAGTACTTC.

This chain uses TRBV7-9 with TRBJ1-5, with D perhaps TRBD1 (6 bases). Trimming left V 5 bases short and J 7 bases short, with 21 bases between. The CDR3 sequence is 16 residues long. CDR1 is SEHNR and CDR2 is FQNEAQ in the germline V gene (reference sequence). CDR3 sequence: CASSHPEGGQSQPQHF. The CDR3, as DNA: TGTGCCAGCAGCCATCCCGAGGGGGGGCAATCCCAGCCCCAGCATTTT.

DNA for the CDR3: TGCGCCAGCAGCCTCCGACAGGGGGCTGTTACTGGCTACACCTTC. This translates into CASSLRQGAVTGYTF. The gene calls are TRBV4-3 and TRBJ1-2, with 10 bases fitting TRBD1. This CDR3 contains 15 residues. In germline, CDR1 is LGHNA, CDR2 YSLEER. J gave up 7 bases and V 4 bases, and 9 bases lay outside the gene matches.

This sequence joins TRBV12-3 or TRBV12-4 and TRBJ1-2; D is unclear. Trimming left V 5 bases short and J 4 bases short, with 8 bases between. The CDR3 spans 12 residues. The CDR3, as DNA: TGTGCCAGCAGTAGTCAGGCCTATGGCTACACCTTC. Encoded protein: CASSSQAYGYTF.

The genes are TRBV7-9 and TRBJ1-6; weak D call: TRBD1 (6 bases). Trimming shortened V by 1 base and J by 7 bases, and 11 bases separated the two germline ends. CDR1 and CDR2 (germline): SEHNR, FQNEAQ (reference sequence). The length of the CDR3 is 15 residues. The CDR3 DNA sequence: TGTGCCAGCAGCTTAGTTGGGACACCCAATTCACCCCTCCACTTT. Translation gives CASSLVGTPNSPLHF.

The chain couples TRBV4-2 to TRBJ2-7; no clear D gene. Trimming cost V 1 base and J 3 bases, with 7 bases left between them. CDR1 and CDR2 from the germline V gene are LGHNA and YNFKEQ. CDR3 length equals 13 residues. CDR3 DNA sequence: TGTGCCAGCAGCCAAGGTGATGGCTACGAGCAGTACTTC. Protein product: CASSQGDGYEQYF.

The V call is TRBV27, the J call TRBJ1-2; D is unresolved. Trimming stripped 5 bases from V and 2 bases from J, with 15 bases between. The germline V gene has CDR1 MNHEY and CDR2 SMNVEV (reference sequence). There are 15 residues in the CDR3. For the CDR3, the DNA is TGTGCCAGCAGTACTAGAATTGAGGGAAACTATGGCTACACCTTC. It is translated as CASSTRIEGNYGYTF.

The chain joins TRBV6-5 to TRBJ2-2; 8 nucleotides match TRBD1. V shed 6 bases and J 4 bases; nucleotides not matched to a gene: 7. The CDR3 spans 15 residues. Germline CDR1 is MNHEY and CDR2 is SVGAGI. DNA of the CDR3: TGTGCCAGCAGAGAGGCAGGGGGCGTCACCGGGGAGCTGTTTTTT. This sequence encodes CASREAGGVTGELFF.

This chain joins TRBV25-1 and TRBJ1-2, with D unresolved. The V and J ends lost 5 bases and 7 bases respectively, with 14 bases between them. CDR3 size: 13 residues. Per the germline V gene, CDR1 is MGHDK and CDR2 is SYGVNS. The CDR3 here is CASSRAGWSGYTF. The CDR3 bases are TGTGCCAGCAGTCGCGCGGGGTGGAGTGGCTACACCTTC.

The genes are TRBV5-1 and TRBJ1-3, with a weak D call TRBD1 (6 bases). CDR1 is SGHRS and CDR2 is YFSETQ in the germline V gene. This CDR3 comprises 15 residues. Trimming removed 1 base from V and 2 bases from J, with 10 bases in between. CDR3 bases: TGCGCCAGCAGCTTGCGGGGGGCCCCTGGAAACACCATATATTTT. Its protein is CASSLRGAPGNTIYF.

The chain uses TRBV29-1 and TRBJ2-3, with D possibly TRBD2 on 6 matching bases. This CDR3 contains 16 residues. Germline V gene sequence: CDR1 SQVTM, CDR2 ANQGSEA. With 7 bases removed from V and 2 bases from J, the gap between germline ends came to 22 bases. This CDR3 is CSALSGQTLLTDTQYF. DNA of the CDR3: TGCAGCGCCTTGAGCGGGCAAACCCTACTCACAGATACGCAGTATTTT.

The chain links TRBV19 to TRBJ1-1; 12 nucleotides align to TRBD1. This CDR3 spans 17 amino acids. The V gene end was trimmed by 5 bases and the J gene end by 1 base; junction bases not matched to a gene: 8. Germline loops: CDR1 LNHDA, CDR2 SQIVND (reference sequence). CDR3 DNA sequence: TGTGCCAGTAGTGTCATGGGGACAGGGGGCGAGAACACTGAAGCTTTCTTT. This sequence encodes CASSVMGTGGENTEAFF.

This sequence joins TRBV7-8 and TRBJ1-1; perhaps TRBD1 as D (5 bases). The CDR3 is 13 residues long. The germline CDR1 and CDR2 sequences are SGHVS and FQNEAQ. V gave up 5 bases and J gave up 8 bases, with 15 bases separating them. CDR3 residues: CASSTSGGVEAFF. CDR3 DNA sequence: TGTGCCAGCAGCACCTCCGGGGGGGTCGAAGCTTTCTTT.

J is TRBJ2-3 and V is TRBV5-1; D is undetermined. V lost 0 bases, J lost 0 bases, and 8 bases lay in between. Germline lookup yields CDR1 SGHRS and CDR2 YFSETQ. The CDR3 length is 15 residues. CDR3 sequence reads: CASSLGWASTDTQYF. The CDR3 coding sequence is TGCGCCAGCAGCTTGGGTTGGGCGAGCACAGATACGCAGTATTTT. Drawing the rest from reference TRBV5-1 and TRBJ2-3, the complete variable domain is KAGVTQTPRYLIKTRGQQVTLSCSPISGHRSVSWYQQTPGQGLQFLFEYFSETQRNKGNFPGRFSGRQFSNSRSEMNVSTLELGDSALYLCASSLGWASTDTQYFGPGTRLTVL.